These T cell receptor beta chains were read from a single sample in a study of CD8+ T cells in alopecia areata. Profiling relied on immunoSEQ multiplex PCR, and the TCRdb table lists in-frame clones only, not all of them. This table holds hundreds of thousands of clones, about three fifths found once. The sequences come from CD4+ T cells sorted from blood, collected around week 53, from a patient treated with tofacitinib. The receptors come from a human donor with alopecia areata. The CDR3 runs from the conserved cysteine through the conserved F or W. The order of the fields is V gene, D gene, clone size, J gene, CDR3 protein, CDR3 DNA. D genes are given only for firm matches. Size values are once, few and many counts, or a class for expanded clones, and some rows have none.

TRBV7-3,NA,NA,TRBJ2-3,CASSFYRGTDTQYF,TGTGCCAGCAGCTTTTACCGCGGCACGGATACGCAGTATTTT
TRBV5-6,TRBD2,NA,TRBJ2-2,CASSSLGLAGAANTGELFF,TGTGCCAGCAGCTCGCTCGGACTAGCGGGGGCCGCGAACACCGGGGAGCTGTTTTTT
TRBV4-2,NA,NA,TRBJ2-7,CASSQGEATSYEQYF,TGTGCCAGCAGCCAAGGGGAGGCTACCTCCTACGAGCAGTACTTC
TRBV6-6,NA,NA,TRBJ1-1,CASSGPGANTEAFF,TGTGCCAGCAGTGGTCCGGGGGCGAACACTGAAGCTTTCTTT
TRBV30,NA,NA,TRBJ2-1,CAWSPGTVPQFF,TGTGCCTGGAGTCCCGGGACCGTGCCCCAGTTCTTC
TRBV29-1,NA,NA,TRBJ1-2,CSVVGHNYGYTF,TGCAGCGTTGTTGGTCACAACTATGGCTACACCTTC
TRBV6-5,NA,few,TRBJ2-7,CASPGSVEQYF,TGTGCCAGCCCGGGCTCGGTCGAGCAGTACTTC
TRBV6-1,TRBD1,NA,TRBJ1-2,CASSRGQAGYGYTF,TGTGCCAGCAGTAGGGGACAGGCCGGCTATGGCTACACCTTC
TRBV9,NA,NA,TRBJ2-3,CASSGPRDTQYF,TGTGCCAGCAGCGGACCGAGAGATACGCAGTATTTT
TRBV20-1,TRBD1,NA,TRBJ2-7,CSAKGQGEQYF,TGCAGTGCTAAAGGACAGGGGGAGCAGTACTTC
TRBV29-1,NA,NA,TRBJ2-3,CSVEDHGSDTQYF,TGCAGCGTTGAAGATCACGGGTCAGATACGCAGTATTTT
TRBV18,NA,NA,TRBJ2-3,CASSRLPTDTQYF,TGTGCCAGCTCAAGGCTACCCACAGATACGCAGTATTTT
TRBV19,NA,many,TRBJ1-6,CASSTGTLKGSPLHF,TGTGCCAGTAGTACCGGGACATTGAAGGGTTCACCCCTCCACTTT